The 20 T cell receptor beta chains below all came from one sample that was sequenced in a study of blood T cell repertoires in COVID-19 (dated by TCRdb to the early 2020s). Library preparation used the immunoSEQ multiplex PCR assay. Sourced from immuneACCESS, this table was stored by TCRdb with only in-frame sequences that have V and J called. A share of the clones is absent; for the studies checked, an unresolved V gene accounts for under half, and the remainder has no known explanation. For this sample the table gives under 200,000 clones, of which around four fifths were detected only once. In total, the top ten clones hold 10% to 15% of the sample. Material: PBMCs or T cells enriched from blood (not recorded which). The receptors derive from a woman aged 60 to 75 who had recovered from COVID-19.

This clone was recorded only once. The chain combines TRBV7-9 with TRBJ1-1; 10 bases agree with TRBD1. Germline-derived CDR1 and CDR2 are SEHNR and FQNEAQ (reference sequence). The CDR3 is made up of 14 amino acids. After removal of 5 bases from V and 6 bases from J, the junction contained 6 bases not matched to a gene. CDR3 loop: CASSAGQGLSEAFF. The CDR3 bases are TGTGCCAGCAGCGCGGGACAGGGGTTATCTGAAGCTTTCTTT. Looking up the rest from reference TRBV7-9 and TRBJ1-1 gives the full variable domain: DTGVSQNPRHKITKRGQNVTFRCDPISEHNRLYWYRQTLGQGPEFLTYFQNEAQLEKSRLLSDRFSAERPKGSFSTLEIQRTEQGDSAMYLCASSAGQGLSEAFFGQGTRLTVV.

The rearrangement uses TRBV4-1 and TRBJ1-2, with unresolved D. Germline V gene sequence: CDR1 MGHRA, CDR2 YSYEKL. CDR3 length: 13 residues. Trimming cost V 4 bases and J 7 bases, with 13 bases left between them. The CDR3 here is CASSPDPEVGYTF. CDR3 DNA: TGCGCCAGCAGCCCGGATCCGGAGGTTGGCTACACCTTC.

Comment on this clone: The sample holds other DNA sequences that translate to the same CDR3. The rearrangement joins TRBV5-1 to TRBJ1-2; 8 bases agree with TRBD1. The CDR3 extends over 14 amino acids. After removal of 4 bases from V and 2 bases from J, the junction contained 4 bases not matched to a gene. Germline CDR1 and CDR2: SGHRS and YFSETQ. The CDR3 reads CASSSRTGNYGYTF. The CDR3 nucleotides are TGCGCCAGCAGCAGCCGGACAGGGAACTATGGCTACACCTTC.

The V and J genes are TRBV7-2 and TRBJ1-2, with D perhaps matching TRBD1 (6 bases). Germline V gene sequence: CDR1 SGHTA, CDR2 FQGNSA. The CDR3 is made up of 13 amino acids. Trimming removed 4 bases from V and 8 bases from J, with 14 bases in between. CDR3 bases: TGTGCCAGCAGCTCGGACAGAGCACAGGGCTACACCTTC. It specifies CASSSDRAQGYTF.

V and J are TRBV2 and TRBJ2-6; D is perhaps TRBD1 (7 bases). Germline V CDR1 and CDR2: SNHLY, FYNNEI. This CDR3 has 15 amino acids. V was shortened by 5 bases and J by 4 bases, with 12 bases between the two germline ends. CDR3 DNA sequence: TGTGCCAGCAGTCCACAGGGGAGGGGGGCCAACGTCCTGACTTTC. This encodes CASSPQGRGANVLTF.

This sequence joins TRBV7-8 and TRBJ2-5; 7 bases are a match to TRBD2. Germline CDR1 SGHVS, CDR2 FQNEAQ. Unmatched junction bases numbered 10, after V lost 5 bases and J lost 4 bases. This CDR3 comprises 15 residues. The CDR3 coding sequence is TGTGCCAGCAGCCTTACGGCGGGGGATGCAGAGACCCAGTACTTC. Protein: CASSLTAGDAETQYF.

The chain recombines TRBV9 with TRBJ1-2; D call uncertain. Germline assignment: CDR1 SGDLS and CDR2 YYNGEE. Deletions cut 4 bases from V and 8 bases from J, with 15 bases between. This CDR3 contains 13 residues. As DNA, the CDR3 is TGTGCCAGCAGCTCGGGCCCTGGGAGGGGCTACACCTTC. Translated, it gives CASSSGPGRGYTF.

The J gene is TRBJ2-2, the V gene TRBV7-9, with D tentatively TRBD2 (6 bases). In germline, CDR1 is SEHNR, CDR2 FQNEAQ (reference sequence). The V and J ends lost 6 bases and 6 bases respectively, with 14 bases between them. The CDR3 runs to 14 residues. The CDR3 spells CASSEGLRAGELFF. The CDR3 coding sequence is TGTGCCAGCAGTGAGGGACTCCGGGCCGGGGAGCTGTTTTTT.

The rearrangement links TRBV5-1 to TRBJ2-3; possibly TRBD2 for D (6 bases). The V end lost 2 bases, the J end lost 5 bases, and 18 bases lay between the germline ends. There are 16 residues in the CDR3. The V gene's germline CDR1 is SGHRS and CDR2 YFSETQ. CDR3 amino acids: CASSLPYSGSIDTQYF. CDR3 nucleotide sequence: TGCGCCAGCAGCTTACCCTATTCCGGGAGTATAGATACGCAGTATTTT.

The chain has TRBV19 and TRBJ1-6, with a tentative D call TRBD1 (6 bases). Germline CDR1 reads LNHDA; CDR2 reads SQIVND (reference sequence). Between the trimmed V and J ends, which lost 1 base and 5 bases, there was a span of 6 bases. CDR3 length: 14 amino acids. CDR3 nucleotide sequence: TGTGCCAGTAGTATAGGGACAGATAATTCACCCCTCCACTTT. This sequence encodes CASSIGTDNSPLHF. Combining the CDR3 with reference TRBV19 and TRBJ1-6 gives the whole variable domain DGGITQSPKYLFRKEGQNVTLSCEQNLNHDAMYWYRQDPGQGLRLIYYSQIVNDFQKGDIAEGYSVSREKKESFPLTVTSAQKNPTAFYLCASSIGTDNSPLHFGNGTRLTVT.

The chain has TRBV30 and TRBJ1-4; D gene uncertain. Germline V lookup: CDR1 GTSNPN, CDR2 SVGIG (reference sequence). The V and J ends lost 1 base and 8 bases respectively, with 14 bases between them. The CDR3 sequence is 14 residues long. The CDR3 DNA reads TGTGCCTGGAGTGGGGCGGGCCCTGTGGAAAAACTGTTTTTT. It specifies CAWSGAGPVEKLFF.

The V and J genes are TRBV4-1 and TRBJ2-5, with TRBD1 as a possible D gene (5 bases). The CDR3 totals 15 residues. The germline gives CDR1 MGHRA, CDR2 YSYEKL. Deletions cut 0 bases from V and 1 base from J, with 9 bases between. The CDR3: CASSQDRVAQETQYF. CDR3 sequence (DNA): TGCGCCAGCAGCCAAGACAGGGTTGCCCAAGAGACCCAGTACTTC.

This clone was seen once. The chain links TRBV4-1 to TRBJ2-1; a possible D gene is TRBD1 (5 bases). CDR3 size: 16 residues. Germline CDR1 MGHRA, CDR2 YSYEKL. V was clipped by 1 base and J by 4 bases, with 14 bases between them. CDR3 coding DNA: TGCGCCAGCAGCCAAGGGGTAGGGGCCGGATACAATGAGCAGTTCTTC. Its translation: CASSQGVGAGYNEQFF.

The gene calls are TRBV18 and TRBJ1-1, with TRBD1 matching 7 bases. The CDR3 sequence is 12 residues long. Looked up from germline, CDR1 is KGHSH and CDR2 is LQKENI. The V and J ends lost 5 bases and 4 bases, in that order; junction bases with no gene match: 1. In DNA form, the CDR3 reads TGTGCCAGCTCAACAGGGGTCACTGAAGCTTTCTTT. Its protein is CASSTGVTEAFF. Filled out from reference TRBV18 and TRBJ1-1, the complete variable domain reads NAGVMQNPRHLVRRRGQEARLRCSPMKGHSHVYWYRQLPEEGLKFMVYLQKENIIDESGMPKERFSAEFPKEGPSILRIQQVVRGDSAAYFCASSTGVTEAFFGQGTRLTVV.

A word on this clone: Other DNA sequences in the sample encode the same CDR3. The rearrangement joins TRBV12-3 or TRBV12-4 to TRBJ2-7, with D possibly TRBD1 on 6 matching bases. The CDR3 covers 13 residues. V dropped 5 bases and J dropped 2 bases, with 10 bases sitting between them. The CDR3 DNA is TGTGCCAGCAGTCTAGGACAGCCCTACGAGCAGTACTTC. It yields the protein CASSLGQPYEQYF.

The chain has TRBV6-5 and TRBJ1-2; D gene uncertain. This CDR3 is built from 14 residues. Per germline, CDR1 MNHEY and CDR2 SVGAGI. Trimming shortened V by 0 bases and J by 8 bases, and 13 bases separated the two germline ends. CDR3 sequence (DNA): TGTGCCAGCAGTTACTCGGAGGGTGCCCGGGGCTACACCTTC. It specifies CASSYSEGARGYTF.

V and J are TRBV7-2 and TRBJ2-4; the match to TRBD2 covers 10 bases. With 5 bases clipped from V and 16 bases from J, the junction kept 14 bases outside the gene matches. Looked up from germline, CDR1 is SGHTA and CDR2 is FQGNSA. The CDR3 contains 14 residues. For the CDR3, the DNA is TGTGCCAGCAGCCAGTCGTCAGCGGGAGGGCCGGGATACTTC. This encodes CASSQSSAGGPGYF.

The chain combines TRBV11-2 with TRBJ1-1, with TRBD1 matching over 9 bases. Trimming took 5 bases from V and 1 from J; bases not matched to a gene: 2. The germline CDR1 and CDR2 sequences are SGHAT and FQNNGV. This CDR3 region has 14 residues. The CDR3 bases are TGTGCCAGCAGCCGACAGGGGGGGAACACTGAAGCTTTCTTT. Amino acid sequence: CASSRQGGNTEAFF.

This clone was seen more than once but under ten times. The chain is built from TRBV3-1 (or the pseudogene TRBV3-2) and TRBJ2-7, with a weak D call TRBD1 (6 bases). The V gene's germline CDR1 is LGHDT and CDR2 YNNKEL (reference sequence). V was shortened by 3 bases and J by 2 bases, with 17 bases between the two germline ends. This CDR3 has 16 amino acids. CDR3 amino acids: CASSQATGTPTYEQYF. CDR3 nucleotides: TGTGCCAGCAGCCAGGCAACCGGGACACCAACCTACGAGCAGTACTTC.

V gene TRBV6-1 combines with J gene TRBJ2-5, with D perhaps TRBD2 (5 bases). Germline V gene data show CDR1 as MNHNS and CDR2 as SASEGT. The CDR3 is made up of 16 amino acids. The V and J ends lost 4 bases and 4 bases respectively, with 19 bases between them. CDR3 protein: CASSGRGRGKGETQYF. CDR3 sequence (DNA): TGTGCCAGCAGTGGAAGAGGTAGAGGGAAAGGAGAGACCCAGTACTTC.